This entry lists 9 T cell receptor beta chains sequenced from one sample in a study of T cells expressing NK-cell markers. With the 5' RACE reads reprocessed, TCRdb shows one record per CDR3 protein and no DNA. This table holds about 550,000 distinct CDR3 sequences. The sample comprised blood T cells: a sorted CD56 or NKG2C T cell subset, CD4+ or CD8+ T cells, or bulk PBMC T cells (not recorded which). These receptors came from a man between 18 and 35 years old in good health.

This sequence joins TRBV6-2 or TRBV6-3 and TRBJ2-5. The CDR3 totals 14 residues. The germline gives CDR1 MNHEY, CDR2 SVGEGT. The CDR3 loop reads CASSYSGNLETQYF.

The V gene is TRBV6-2 or TRBV6-3, the J gene TRBJ2-5; as DNA is missing, the TRBD2 call by TCRdb cannot be tested. The CDR3 totals 14 residues. The germline V gene has CDR1 MNHEY and CDR2 SVGEGT. CDR3 amino acids: CASSLGQSVETQYF.

The chain uses TRBV5-1 and TRBJ2-1. Germline V gene lookup returns CDR1 SGHRS and CDR2 YFSETQ. The CDR3 runs to 15 residues. This chain's CDR3 is CASSLVPGRGNEQFF.

The chain uses TRBV20-1 and TRBJ2-1; TCRdb's D call of TRBD1 is untestable without DNA. Germline V CDR1 and CDR2: DFQATT, SNEGSKA (reference sequence). The CDR3 length is 17 residues. The chain's CDR3 is CSATEQGTTREGNEQFF.

The chain combines TRBV7-8 with TRBJ2-3; TCRdb calls TRBD1, which cannot be checked without DNA. Germline lookup yields CDR1 SGHVS and CDR2 FQNEAQ. The CDR3 contains 17 residues. The CDR3 region is CASSAGTGASSTDTQYF.

The gene calls are TRBV12-3 or TRBV12-4 and TRBJ2-2; TCRdb proposes TRBD2, but this gene call is untestable without DNA. CDR3 length equals 17 residues. The CDR3 reads CASSLGSGGRLTGELFF.

This rearrangement joins TRBV7-9 to TRBJ2-1; there is no DNA to check the TCRdb D call of TRBD2. This CDR3 contains 17 residues. Looked up from germline, CDR1 is SEHNR and CDR2 is FQNEAQ (reference sequence). The CDR3 protein is CASSSPTGLAGASEQFF.

The chain uses TRBV5-6 and TRBJ1-2; TCRdb indicates TRBD1, and absent DNA this call remains unverified. The CDR3 consists of 14 residues. Germline CDR1 reads SGHDT; CDR2 reads YYEEEE. This chain's CDR3 is CASSFTGTSYGYTF.

The chain joins TRBV3-1 to TRBJ2-7; TCRdb selects TRBD2, and the lack of DNA leaves this call unchecked. From germline, CDR1 is LGHDT and CDR2 YNNKEL (reference sequence). The CDR3 sequence is 14 residues long. The CDR3 sequence is CASSQQREAYEQYF.